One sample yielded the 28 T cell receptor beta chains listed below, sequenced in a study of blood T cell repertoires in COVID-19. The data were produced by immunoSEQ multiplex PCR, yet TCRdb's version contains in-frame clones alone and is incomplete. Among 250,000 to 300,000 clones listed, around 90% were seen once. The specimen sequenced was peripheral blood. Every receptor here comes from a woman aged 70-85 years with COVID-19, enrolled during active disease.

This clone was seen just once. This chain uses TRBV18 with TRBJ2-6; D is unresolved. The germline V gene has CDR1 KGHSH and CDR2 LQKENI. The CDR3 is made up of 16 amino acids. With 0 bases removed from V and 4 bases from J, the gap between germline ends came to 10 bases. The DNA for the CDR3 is TGTGCCAGCTCACCACCGAGCAGGTCCGGGGCCAACGTCCTGACTTTC. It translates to CASSPPSRSGANVLTF.

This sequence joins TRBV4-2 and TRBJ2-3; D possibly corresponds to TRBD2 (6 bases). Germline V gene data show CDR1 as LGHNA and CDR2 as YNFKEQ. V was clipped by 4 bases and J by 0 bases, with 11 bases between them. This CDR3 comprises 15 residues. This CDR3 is CASSRGDLSTDTQYF. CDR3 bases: TGTGCCAGCAGCCGGGGGGATCTAAGCACAGATACGCAGTATTTT.

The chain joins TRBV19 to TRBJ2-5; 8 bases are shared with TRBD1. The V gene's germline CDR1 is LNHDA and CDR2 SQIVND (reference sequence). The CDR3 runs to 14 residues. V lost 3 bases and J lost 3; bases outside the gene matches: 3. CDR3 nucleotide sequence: TGTGCCAGTAGTATCCAGGGGGCGGAAGAGACCCAGTACTTC. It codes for CASSIQGAEETQYF. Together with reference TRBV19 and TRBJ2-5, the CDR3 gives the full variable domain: DGGITQSPKYLFRKEGQNVTLSCEQNLNHDAMYWYRQDPGQGLRLIYYSQIVNDFQKGDIAEGYSVSREKKESFPLTVTSAQKNPTAFYLCASSIQGAEETQYFGPGTRLLVL.

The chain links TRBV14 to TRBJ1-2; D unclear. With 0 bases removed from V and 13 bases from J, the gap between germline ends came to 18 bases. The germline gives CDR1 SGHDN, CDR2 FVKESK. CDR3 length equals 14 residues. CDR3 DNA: TGTGCCAGCAGCCAAGATTTCCGCACATCCCCGCTCACCTTC. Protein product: CASSQDFRTSPLTF.

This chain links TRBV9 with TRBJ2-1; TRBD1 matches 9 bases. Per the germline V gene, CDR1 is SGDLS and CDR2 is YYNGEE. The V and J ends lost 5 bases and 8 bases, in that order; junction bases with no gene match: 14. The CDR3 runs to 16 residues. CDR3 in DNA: TGTGCCAGCAGTAGGACAGGGGTGGGTGTTTTGGATGAGCAGTTCTTC. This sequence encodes CASSRTGVGVLDEQFF.

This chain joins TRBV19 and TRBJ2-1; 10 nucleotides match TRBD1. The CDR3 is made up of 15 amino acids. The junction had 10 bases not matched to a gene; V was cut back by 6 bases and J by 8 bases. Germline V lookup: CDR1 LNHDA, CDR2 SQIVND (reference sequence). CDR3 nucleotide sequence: TGTGCCAGTAGACTGGGACAGGGGAGGGTAGATGAGCAGTTCTTC. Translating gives CASRLGQGRVDEQFF.

Here the CDR3 reads CASSPGQGSYNEQFF. CDR3 in DNA: TGTGCCAGCTCACCGGGACAGGGTTCCTACAATGAGCAGTTCTTC. The chain uses TRBV18 and TRBJ2-1, with 9 bases aligning to TRBD1. The junction had 1 base not matched to a gene; V was cut back by 3 bases and J by 1 base. CDR3 length: 15 residues. Looked up from germline, CDR1 is KGHSH and CDR2 is LQKENI.

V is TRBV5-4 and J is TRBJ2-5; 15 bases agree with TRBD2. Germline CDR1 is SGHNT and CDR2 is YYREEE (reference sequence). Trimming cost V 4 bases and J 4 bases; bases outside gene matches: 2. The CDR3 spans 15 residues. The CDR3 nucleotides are TGTGCCAGCAGCCCGGGACTAGCGGGAGGAGAGACCCAGTACTTC. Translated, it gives CASSPGLAGGETQYF.

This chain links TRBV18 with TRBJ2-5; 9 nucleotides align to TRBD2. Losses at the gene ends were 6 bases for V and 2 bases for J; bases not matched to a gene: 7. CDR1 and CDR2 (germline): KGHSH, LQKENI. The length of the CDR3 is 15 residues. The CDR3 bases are TGTGCCAGCTCTTGGCTAGCGGGGTCACAAGAGACCCAGTACTTC. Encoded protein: CASSWLAGSQETQYF.

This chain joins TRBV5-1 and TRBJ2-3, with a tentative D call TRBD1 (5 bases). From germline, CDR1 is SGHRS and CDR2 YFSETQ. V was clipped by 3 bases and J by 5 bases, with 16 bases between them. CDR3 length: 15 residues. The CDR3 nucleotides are TGCGCCAGCAGCTCCTACTCAGGGCCCGGAGATACGCAGTATTTT. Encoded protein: CASSSYSGPGDTQYF.

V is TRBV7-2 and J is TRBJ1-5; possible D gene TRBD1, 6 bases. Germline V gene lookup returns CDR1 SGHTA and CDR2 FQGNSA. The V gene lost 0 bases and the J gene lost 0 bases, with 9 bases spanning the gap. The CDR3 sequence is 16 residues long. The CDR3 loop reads CASSLAGQLSNQPQHF. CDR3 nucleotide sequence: TGTGCCAGCAGCTTAGCCGGACAGCTTAGCAATCAGCCCCAGCATTTT.

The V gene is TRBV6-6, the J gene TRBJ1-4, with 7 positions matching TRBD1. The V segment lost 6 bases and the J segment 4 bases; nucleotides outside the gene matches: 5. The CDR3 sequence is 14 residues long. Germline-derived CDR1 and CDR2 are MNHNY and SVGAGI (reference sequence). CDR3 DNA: TGTGCCAGCAGGACCGGGACAGTTAATGAAAAACTGTTTTTT. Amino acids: CASRTGTVNEKLFF.

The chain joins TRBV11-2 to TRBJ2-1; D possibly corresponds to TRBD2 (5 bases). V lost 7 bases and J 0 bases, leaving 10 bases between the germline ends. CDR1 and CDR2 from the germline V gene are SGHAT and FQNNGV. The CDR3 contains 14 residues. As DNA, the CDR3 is TGTGCCAGCACGGGATCCAGCTCCTACAATGAGCAGTTCTTC. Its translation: CASTGSSSYNEQFF.

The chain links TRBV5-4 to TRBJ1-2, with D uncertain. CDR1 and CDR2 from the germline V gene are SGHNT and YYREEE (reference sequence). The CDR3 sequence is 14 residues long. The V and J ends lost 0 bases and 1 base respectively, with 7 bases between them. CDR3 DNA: TGTGCCAGCAGCTTGGTCGGGTATAACTATGGCTACACCTTC. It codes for CASSLVGYNYGYTF.

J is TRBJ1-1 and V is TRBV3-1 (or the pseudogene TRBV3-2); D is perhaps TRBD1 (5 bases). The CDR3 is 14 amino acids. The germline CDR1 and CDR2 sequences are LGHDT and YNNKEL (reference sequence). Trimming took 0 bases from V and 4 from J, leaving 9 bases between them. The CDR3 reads CASSQDLGGTEAFF. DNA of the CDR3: TGTGCCAGCAGCCAAGATCTGGGGGGCACTGAAGCTTTCTTT.

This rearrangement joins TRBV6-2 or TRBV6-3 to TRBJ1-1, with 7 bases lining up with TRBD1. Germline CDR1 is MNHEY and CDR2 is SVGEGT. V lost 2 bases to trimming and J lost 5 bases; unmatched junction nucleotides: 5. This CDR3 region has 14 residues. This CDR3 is CASSYEGARTEAFF. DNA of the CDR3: TGTGCCAGCAGTTACGAGGGGGCGAGGACTGAAGCTTTCTTT.

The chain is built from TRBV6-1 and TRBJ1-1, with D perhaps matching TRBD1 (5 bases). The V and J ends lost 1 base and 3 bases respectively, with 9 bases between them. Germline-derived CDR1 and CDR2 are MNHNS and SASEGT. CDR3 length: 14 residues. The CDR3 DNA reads TGTGCCAGCAGTGAAGTAGGAGGGGACACTGAAGCTTTCTTT. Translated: CASSEVGGDTEAFF.

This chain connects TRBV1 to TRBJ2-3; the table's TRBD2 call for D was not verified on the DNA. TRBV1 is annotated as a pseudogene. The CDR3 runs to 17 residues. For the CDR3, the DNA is TGCACCAGCAGCCAAGATTACCGCAAGCCTAGCACAGATACGCAGTATTTT. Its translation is CTSSQDYRKPSTDTQYF.

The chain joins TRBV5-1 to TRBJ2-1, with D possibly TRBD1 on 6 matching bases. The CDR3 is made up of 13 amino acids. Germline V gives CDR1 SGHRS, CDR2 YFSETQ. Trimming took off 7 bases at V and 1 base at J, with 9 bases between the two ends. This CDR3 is CASRGQSYNEQFF. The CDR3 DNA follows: TGCGCCAGCCGAGGACAGTCCTACAATGAGCAGTTCTTC.

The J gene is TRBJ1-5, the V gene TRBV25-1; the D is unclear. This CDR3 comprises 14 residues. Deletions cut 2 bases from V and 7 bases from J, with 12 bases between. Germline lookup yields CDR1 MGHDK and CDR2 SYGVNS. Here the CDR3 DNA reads TGTGCCAGCAGTGAACCGGGGTTCGGGCAGCCCCAGCATTTT. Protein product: CASSEPGFGQPQHF.

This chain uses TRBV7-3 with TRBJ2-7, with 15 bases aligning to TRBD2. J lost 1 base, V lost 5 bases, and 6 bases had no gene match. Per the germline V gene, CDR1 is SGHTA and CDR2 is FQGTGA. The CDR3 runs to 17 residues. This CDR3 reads CASSPTGLAGGSYEQYF. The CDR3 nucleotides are TGTGCCAGCAGCCCTACGGGACTAGCGGGAGGTTCCTACGAGCAGTACTTC. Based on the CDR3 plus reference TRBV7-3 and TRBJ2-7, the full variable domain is GAGVSQTPSNKVTEKGKYVELRCDPISGHTALYWYRQSLGQGPEFLIYFQGTGAADDSGLPNDRFFAVRPEGSVSTLKIQRTERGDSAVYLCASSPTGLAGGSYEQYFGPGTRLTVT.

Here the CDR3 reads CASGQGFRSNQPQHF. DNA for the CDR3: TGTGCCAGTGGACAGGGATTTCGTAGCAATCAGCCCCAGCATTTT. The rearrangement joins TRBV19 to TRBJ1-5; 8 nucleotides agree with TRBD1. Germline-derived CDR1 and CDR2 are LNHDA and SQIVND (reference sequence). The V and J ends lost 8 bases and 0 bases, in that order; junction bases with no gene match: 6. The CDR3 sequence is 15 residues long.

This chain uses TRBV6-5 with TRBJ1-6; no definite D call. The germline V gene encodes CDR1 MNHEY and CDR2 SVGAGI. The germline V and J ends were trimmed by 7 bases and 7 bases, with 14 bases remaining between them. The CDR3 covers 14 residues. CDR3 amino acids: CASNRRKGNSPLHF. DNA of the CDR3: TGTGCCAGCAATCGGAGGAAAGGGAATTCACCCCTCCACTTT.

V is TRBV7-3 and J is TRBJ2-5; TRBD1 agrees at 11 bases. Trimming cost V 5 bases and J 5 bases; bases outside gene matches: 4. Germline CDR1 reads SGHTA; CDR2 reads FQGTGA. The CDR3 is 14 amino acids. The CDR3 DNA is TGTGCCAGCAGCCGGACAGGGGGCGGGGAGACCCAGTACTTC. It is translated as CASSRTGGGETQYF.

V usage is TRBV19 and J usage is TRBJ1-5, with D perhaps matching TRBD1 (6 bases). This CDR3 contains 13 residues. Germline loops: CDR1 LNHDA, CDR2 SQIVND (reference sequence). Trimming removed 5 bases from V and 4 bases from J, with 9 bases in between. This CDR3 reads CASSHQGNQPQHF. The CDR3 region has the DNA TGTGCCAGTAGTCACCAGGGGAATCAGCCCCAGCATTTT.

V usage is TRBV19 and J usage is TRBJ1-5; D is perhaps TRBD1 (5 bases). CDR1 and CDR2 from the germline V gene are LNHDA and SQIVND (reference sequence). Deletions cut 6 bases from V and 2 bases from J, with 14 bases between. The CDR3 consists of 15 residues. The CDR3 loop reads CASSDRQLGNQPQHF. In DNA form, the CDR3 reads TGTGCCAGTAGCGACAGACAGCTCGGCAATCAGCCCCAGCATTTT.

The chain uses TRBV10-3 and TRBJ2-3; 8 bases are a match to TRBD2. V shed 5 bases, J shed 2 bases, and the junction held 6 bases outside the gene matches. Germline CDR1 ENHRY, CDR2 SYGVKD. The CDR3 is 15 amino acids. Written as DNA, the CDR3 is TGTGCCATCAGTATTGACGGGAGGGACACAGATACGCAGTATTTT. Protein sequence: CAISIDGRDTDTQYF.

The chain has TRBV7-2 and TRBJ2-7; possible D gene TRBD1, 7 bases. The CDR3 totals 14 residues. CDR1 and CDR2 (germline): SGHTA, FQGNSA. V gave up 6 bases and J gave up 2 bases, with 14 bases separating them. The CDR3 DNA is TGTGCCAGCAGGAATTCAGGGGGGACCTACGAGCAGTACTTC. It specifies CASRNSGGTYEQYF.